Listed below are T cell receptor beta chains from one sample, sequenced in a study of CD8+ T cells in alopecia areata. Sequenced by immunoSEQ multiplex PCR; TCRdb stores in-frame clones only, minus some. The top ten clones hold 15% to 19% of a sample with over 95,000 clones, about 58% of them seen once. Source: CD8+ T cells sorted from blood, taken at week 4, from a patient treated with tofacitinib. The source is a human donor with alopecia areata. Each CDR3 is given without its conserved first and last residue.

V: TRBV6-5
J: TRBJ2-1
CDR3: ASSWDSSYNEQF

V: TRBV7-2
J: TRBJ2-1
CDR3: ASSDRTSDNEQF

V: TRBV7-9
J: TRBJ2-7
CDR3: ASSLPGQADYEQY

V: TRBV5-6
J: TRBJ1-1
CDR3: ASSLQGPYMNTEAF

V: TRBV28
J: TRBJ2-1
CDR3: ASRALRGLDEQF

V: TRBV4-1
J: TRBJ2-7
CDR3: ASSLRGTAAYEQY

V: TRBV4-1
J: TRBJ2-7
CDR3: ASSQRTALAGGSYEQY

V: TRBV28
J: TRBJ2-2
CDR3: ASSIRGTGELF

V: TRBV4-1
J: TRBJ1-1
CDR3: ASSQEAGSNTEAF

V: TRBV6-5
J: TRBJ2-3
CDR3: ASSYRGQSATDTQY

V: TRBV6-4
J: TRBJ1-1
CDR3: ASRHTGLNTEAF

V: TRBV5-1
J: TRBJ2-7
CDR3: ASADAGGPVNEQY

V: TRBV4-1
J: TRBJ2-5
CDR3: ASSQVSGFGSQETQY

V: TRBV5-1
J: TRBJ2-1
CDR3: ASSPYRDTGFREQF

V: TRBV5-1
J: TRBJ1-2
CDR3: ASSSTGAYGYT

V: TRBV27
J: TRBJ2-1
CDR3: ASSYLASSYNEQF

V: TRBV29-1
J: TRBJ2-3
CDR3: SGTGQGSDTQY

V: TRBV5-1
J: TRBJ1-5
CDR3: ASSLAGVGQPQH

V: TRBV29-1
J: TRBJ2-7
CDR3: SVETGMVTYEQY

V: TRBV7-2
J: TRBJ2-1
CDR3: ASSLMANSDEQF

V: TRBV5-1
J: TRBJ1-4
CDR3: ASSTEGGAEKLF

V: TRBV4-3
J: TRBJ1-3
CDR3: ASSQDKGSSGNTIY

V: TRBV4-1
J: TRBJ2-7
CDR3: ASSQGTSGTPGDEQY

V: TRBV10-3
J: TRBJ1-2
CDR3: AISDTEGNPNYGYT

V: TRBV6-4
J: TRBJ1-5
CDR3: ASSPGQGGNQPQH

V: TRBV5-1
J: TRBJ1-2
CDR3: ASSLDSGAGYT

V: TRBV18
J: TRBJ1-1
CDR3: ASSPSSMNTEAF

V: TRBV2
J: TRBJ1-6
CDR3: ASRQPGQGSYSYNSPLH

V: TRBV6-5
J: TRBJ1-1
CDR3: ASSSYRNTEAF

V: TRBV7-8
J: TRBJ1-1
CDR3: ASSLFRTKQGNTEAF

V: TRBV9
J: TRBJ2-7
CDR3: ASSTEGALFPYEQY

V: TRBV4-1
J: TRBJ1-2
CDR3: ASGGVDGYT

V: TRBV18
J: TRBJ1-2
CDR3: ASSPSGQGDYGYT

V: TRBV7-8
J: TRBJ1-1
CDR3: ASSYGTANTEAF

V: TRBV7-9
J: TRBJ2-5
CDR3: ASSSAQGGEETQY

V: TRBV7-9
J: TRBJ2-3
CDR3: ASSLVESSTDTQY

V: TRBV5-1
J: TRBJ1-6
CDR3: ASKKGYNSPLH

V: TRBV15
J: TRBJ1-1
CDR3: ATSTRQGEAF

V: TRBV6-5
J: TRBJ2-7
CDR3: ASSLGQPYEQY

V: TRBV4-1
J: TRBJ1-5
CDR3: ASSQGPGSNQPQH

V: TRBV15
J: TRBJ1-1
CDR3: ATSREKIASSNTEAF

V: TRBV2
J: TRBJ2-1
CDR3: ASSGGTSVDNEQF

V: TRBV7-3
J: TRBJ2-3
CDR3: ASSRDSTDTQY

V: TRBV5-1
J: TRBJ2-7
CDR3: ASSSRQGYPYEQY

V: TRBV4-2
J: TRBJ2-5
CDR3: ASSQEFSPVQETQY

V: TRBV7-2
J: TRBJ2-1
CDR3: ASTSGGGLSYYNEQF

V: TRBV27
J: TRBJ1-2
CDR3: ASSLSGDSLNYGYT

V: TRBV6-1
J: TRBJ2-1
CDR3: ASSEGTSDYNEQF

V: TRBV27
J: TRBJ2-6
CDR3: ASSLKGTGANVLT

V: TRBV5-1
J: TRBJ1-1
CDR3: ASSQDRNTEAF

V: TRBV7-9
J: TRBJ1-1
CDR3: ASSPLTGLNTEAF